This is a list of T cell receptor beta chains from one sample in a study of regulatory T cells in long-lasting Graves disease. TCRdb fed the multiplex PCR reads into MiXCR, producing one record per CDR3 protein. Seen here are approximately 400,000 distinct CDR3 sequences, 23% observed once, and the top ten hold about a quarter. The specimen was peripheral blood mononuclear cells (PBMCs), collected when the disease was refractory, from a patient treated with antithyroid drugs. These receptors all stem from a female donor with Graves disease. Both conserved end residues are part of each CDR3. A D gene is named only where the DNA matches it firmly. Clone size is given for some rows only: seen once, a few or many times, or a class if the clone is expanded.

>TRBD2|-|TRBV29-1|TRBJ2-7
CSAKRETPAEQYF
TGCAGCGCAAAGCGGGAGACTCCGGCCGAGCAGTACTTC
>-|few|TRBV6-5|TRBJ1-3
CASSYPGTVSSGNTIYF
TGTGCCAGCAGTTACCCAGGGACGGTGAGCTCTGGAAACACCATATATTTT
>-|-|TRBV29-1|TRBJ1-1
CSVSQVATEAFF
TGCAGCGTTTCTCAAGTTGCCACTGAAGCTTTCTTT
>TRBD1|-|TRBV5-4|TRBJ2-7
CASRARTGDEQYF
TGTGCCAGCAGAGCGAGAACAGGGGACGAGCAGTACTTC
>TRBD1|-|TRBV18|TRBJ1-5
CASSPDRGTTNQPQHF
TGTGCCAGCTCCCCGGACAGGGGGACAACCAATCAGCCCCAGCATTTT
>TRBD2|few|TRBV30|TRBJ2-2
CAWSRAGGPSPGELFF
TGTGCCTGGAGCCGAGCGGGAGGGCCTTCCCCCGGGGAGCTGTTTTTT
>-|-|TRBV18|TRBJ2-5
CASSPNQPQETQYF
TGTGCCAGCTCACCGAATCAACCCCAAGAGACCCAGTACTTC
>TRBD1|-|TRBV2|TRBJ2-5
CASAGTGQETQYF
TGTGCCAGCGCCGGGACAGGGCAAGAGACCCAGTACTTC
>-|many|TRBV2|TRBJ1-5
CASRYRDRSNQPQHF
TGTGCCAGCAGGTACAGGGATAGGAGCAATCAGCCCCAGCATTTT
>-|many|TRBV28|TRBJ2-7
CASSSLGYEQYF
TGTGCCAGCAGTTCTTTGGGTTACGAGCAGTACTTC